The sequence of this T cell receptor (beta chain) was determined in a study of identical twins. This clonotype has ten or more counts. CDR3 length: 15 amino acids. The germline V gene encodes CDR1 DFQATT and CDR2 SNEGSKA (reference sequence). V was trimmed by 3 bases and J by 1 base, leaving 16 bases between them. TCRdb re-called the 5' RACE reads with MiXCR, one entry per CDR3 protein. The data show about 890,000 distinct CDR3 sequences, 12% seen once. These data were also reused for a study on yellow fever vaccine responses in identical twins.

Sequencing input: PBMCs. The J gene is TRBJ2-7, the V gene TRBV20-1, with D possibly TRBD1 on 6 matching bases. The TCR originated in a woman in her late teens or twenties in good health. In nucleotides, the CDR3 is TGCAGTGCTAGCCCCTCCGAGACAGGTTCCTACGAGCAGTACGTC. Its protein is CSASPSETGSYEQYV.